The clone carrying this T cell receptor (beta chain) appeared once. Trimming left V 3 bases short and J 6 bases short, with 12 bases between. CDR3 length: 14 residues. Per the germline V gene, CDR1 is MRHNA and CDR2 is SNTAGT. This record belongs to a study of sequential checkpoint blockade in melanoma. Study background: Randomization was 1:1 between first-line nivolumab→ipilimumab and ipilimumab→nivolumab. Each arm's sequence ended with maintenance nivolumab.

Documented treatment: randomized to nivolumab then ipilimumab (arm A) or the reverse (arm B). The repertoire was sequenced with immunoSEQ multiplex PCR; TCRdb's copy has only in-frame clones and lacks some. The sample lists under 15,000 clones, around 77% occurring once. The chain couples TRBV6-4 to TRBJ2-4, with TRBD2 as a possible D gene (5 bases). The sequenced sample was CD8+ T cells sorted from blood (inferred from file names), obtained from a patient given nivolumab and ipilimumab in sequence. The source is a human patient with melanoma. Some clones in this sample may be carry-over from other donors' samples. CDR3 protein: CASSDGSPGNIQYF. The DNA for the CDR3 is TGTGCCAGCAGTGATGGGAGTCCGGGAAACATTCAGTACTTC.